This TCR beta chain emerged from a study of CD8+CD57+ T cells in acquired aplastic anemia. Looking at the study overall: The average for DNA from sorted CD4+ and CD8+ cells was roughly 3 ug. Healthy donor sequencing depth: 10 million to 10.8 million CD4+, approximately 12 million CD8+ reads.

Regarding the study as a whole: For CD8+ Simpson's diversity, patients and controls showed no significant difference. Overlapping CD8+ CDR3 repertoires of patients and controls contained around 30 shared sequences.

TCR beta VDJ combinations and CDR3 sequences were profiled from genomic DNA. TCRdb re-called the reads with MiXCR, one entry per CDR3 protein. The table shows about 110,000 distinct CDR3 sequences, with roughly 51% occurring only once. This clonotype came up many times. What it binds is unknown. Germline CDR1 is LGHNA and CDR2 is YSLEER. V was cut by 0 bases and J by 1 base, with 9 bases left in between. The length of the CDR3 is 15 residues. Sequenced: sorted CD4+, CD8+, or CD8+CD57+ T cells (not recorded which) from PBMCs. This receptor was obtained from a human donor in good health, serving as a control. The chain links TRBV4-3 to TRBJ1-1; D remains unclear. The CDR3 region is CASSQEGWANTEAFF. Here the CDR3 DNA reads TGCGCCAGCAGCCAAGAGGGATGGGCGAACACTGAAGCTTTCTTT.